The 21 T cell receptor beta chains below were found in one sample sequenced in a study of blood T cell repertoires in COVID-19. The data were produced by immunoSEQ multiplex PCR, yet TCRdb's version contains in-frame clones alone and is incomplete. This table has about 130,000 clones, roughly two thirds appearing once. The source material was peripheral blood. These receptors originate from a woman in her 70s with acute or convalescent COVID-19.

The sample holds one count of this clone. The chain couples TRBV7-9 to TRBJ1-2; D call uncertain. This CDR3 spans 13 amino acids. The V gene lost 6 bases and the J gene lost 4 bases, with 12 bases spanning the gap. Per germline, CDR1 SEHNR and CDR2 FQNEAQ (reference sequence). Written as DNA, the CDR3 is TGTGCCAGCAGTTTAAGAGGAGGCTATGGCTACACCTTC. It yields the protein CASSLRGGYGYTF.

V and J are TRBV9 and TRBJ2-5, with 9 bases identical to TRBD2. CDR1 is SGDLS, CDR2 YYNGEE, per germline. There are 17 residues in the CDR3. The V segment lost 0 bases and the J segment 5 bases; nucleotides outside the gene matches: 11. CDR3 in DNA: TGTGCCAGCAGCGTAGAGGCGGGAGGGCCGGGGAAGGAGACCCAGTACTTC. Translated, it gives CASSVEAGGPGKETQYF.

This chain joins TRBV7-9 and TRBJ1-4, with TRBD1 as a possible D gene (6 bases). Between the trimmed V and J ends, which lost 1 base and 9 bases, there was a span of 18 bases. Looked up from germline, CDR1 is SEHNR and CDR2 is FQNEAQ (reference sequence). CDR3 length: 16 amino acids. Here the CDR3 reads CASSLEADSGRQKLFF. For the CDR3, the DNA is TGTGCCAGCAGCTTAGAAGCGGACAGCGGTCGTCAAAAACTGTTTTTT.

The chain has TRBV9 and TRBJ1-1, with D uncertain. This CDR3 is 14 amino acids long. V dropped 4 bases and J dropped 0 bases, with 10 bases sitting between them. The germline V gene has CDR1 SGDLS and CDR2 YYNGEE. The CDR3 loop reads CASSTAAMNTEAFF. DNA of the CDR3: TGTGCCAGCAGCACCGCGGCAATGAACACTGAAGCTTTCTTT.

The genes are TRBV5-4 and TRBJ2-7; D might be TRBD2 (5 bases). Germline assignment: CDR1 SGHNT and CDR2 YYREEE (reference sequence). The CDR3 runs to 14 residues. The V end lost 4 bases, the J end lost 3 bases, and 14 bases lay between the germline ends. The CDR3 DNA follows: TGTGCCAGCAGCCTAGGACTTACTGACTACGAGCAGTACTTC. It codes for CASSLGLTDYEQYF.

The rearrangement joins TRBV9 to TRBJ2-2; 8 bases match TRBD1. Germline values: CDR1 SGDLS, CDR2 YYNGEE. The CDR3 runs to 16 residues. V lost 3 bases to trimming and J lost 5 bases; unmatched junction nucleotides: 9. CDR3 amino acids: CASSGGTGLWTGELFF. The CDR3 nucleotides read TGTGCCAGCAGCGGTGGGACAGGCCTTTGGACCGGGGAGCTGTTTTTT.

The chain joins TRBV25-1 to TRBJ1-5; 7 bases map to TRBD1. CDR1 and CDR2 (germline): MGHDK, SYGVNS. This CDR3 region has 15 residues. Trimming took 4 bases from V and 0 from J; bases not matched to a gene: 3. Written as DNA, the CDR3 is TGTGCCAGCAGTGGGACAGGAGGTAGCAATCAGCCCCAGCATTTT. Its protein product is CASSGTGGSNQPQHF.

This clone was seen a few times. This chain connects TRBV25-1 to TRBJ1-5, with TRBD1 as a possible D gene (6 bases). The CDR3 is 15 residues long. Germline CDR1 and CDR2: MGHDK and SYGVNS. V lost 8 bases and J lost 2, with 16 bases in between. CDR3 residues: CASSSGGHGNQPQHF. The CDR3 DNA reads as TGTGCCAGCTCCAGCGGGGGGCACGGCAATCAGCCCCAGCATTTT.

The chain carries TRBV19 and TRBJ2-1, with D tentatively TRBD1 (6 bases). Trimming pared 6 bases from V and 4 bases from J, leaving 16 bases between. The CDR3 spans 15 residues. CDR1 is LNHDA, CDR2 SQIVND, per germline (reference sequence). CDR3 in amino acids: CASSLSLGQYNEQFF. In nucleotides, the CDR3 is TGTGCCAGTAGCCTATCCCTTGGACAGTACAATGAGCAGTTCTTC.

This clone is a singleton in its sample. This rearrangement joins TRBV9 to TRBJ2-3, with D unclear. The CDR3 extends over 15 amino acids. CDR1 and CDR2 from the germline V gene are SGDLS and YYNGEE. V was trimmed by 0 bases and J by 1 base, leaving 9 bases between them. The CDR3 loop is CASSVASTGTDTQYF. DNA of the CDR3: TGTGCCAGCAGCGTAGCGAGTACGGGCACAGATACGCAGTATTTT.

The rearrangement uses TRBV5-1 and TRBJ1-1, with D hard to call. CDR1 and CDR2 from the germline V gene are SGHRS and YFSETQ. The CDR3 has 15 residues. The V end lost 0 bases, the J end lost 7 bases, and 16 bases lay between the germline ends. The CDR3 nucleotides are TGCGCCAGCAGCTTGGCGTCTGGATCGGGTAGTGAAGCTTTCTTT. This gives the protein CASSLASGSGSEAFF.

The chain carries TRBV2 and TRBJ1-6; 7 bases are a match to TRBD1. The ends lost 3 bases at V and 7 bases at J; junction bases unmatched: 6. The CDR3 sequence is 15 residues long. Looked up from germline, CDR1 is SNHLY and CDR2 is FYNNEI. In DNA, the CDR3 is TGTGCCAGCAGTGATACAGGGGCCGTGAATTCACCCCTCCACTTT. Its protein product is CASSDTGAVNSPLHF.

The J gene is TRBJ1-3, the V gene TRBV6-6; 7 bases agree with TRBD1. The CDR3 has 14 amino acids. Germline values: CDR1 MNHNY, CDR2 SVGAGI (reference sequence). J was trimmed by 7 bases and V by 6 bases; bases with no gene match: 9. The CDR3: CASSPLWDSNTIYF. The DNA for the CDR3 is TGTGCCAGCAGCCCCCTTTGGGACAGTAACACCATATATTTT.

The V gene is TRBV18, the J gene TRBJ1-2; D gene unclear. The V end lost 5 bases, the J end lost 3 bases, and 13 bases lay between the germline ends. CDR3 length: 14 residues. Germline values: CDR1 KGHSH, CDR2 LQKENI. The CDR3 bases are TGTGCCAGCTCATGGACTTCCGGGGACTATGGCTACACCTTC. It is translated as CASSWTSGDYGYTF.

This clone was detected a few times. In DNA, the CDR3 is TGTGCTAGTGGTTTGGGTAGGACCTCGGGGTGGGCTACCCAAGAGACCCAGTACTTC. It encodes CASGLGRTSGWATQETQYF. This sequence joins TRBV12-5 and TRBJ2-5; a weak D match, TRBD2 (5 bases). The V gene's germline CDR1 is LGHNT and CDR2 FRNRAP. V lost 1 base, J lost 1 base, and 22 bases lay in between. CDR3 length equals 19 residues. Using reference TRBV12-5 and TRBJ2-5 for the parts outside the CDR3, the full variable domain is DARVTQTPRHKVTEMGQEVTMRCQPILGHNTVFWYRQTMMQGLELLAYFRNRAPLDDSGMPKDRFSAEMPDATLATLKIQPSEPRDSAVYFCASGLGRTSGWATQETQYFGPGTRLLVL.

The chain couples TRBV18 to TRBJ2-1; no clear D. The V end was cut by 0 bases, the J end by 7 bases, with 10 bases between. CDR3 length: 14 residues. Germline assignment: CDR1 KGHSH and CDR2 LQKENI. As DNA, the CDR3 is TGTGCCAGCTCACCACCTACCCACCGGAATGAGCAGTTCTTC. Encoded protein: CASSPPTHRNEQFF.

V usage is TRBV5-1 and J usage is TRBJ2-7; 8 bases map to TRBD1. CDR1 is SGHRS, CDR2 YFSETQ, per germline. Trimming at V came to 3 bases and at J to 2 bases, leaving 4 bases not matched to a gene. The CDR3 consists of 14 residues. CDR3 protein: CASSSTGGTYEQYF. CDR3 sequence (DNA): TGCGCCAGCAGCTCAACAGGGGGGACCTACGAGCAGTACTTC.

V usage is TRBV14 and J usage is TRBJ1-1; D gene ambiguous. Germline V gene data show CDR1 as SGHDN and CDR2 as FVKESK. The CDR3 covers 14 residues. V was cut by 6 bases and J by 0 bases, with 11 bases left in between. CDR3 DNA: TGTGCCAGCAGTCCTCGAACTGTGAACACTGAAGCTTTCTTT. This gives the protein CASSPRTVNTEAFF.

The chain is built from TRBV7-8 and TRBJ2-1; weak D call: TRBD1 (6 bases). V was trimmed by 6 bases and J by 5 bases, leaving 20 bases between them. The CDR3 totals 16 residues. Germline assignment: CDR1 SGHVS and CDR2 FQNEAQ. The CDR3, as DNA: TGTGCCAGCAGACGGAACCTCCGGGACAACAACAATGAGCAGTTCTTC. It specifies CASRRNLRDNNNEQFF.

The chain recombines TRBV7-9 with TRBJ1-6, with D possibly being TRBD1 (5 bases). V was trimmed by 7 bases and J by 5 bases, leaving 18 bases between them. Per the germline V gene, CDR1 is SEHNR and CDR2 is FQNEAQ (reference sequence). This CDR3 contains 16 residues. CDR3 residues: CASIDSLVPHNSPLHF. CDR3 DNA: TGTGCCAGCATCGACAGCCTCGTACCACATAATTCACCCCTCCACTTT.

This clone was seen a handful of times. The chain recombines TRBV5-4 with TRBJ1-1; 8 positions agree with TRBD1. CDR1 is SGHNT, CDR2 YYREEE, per germline (reference sequence). This CDR3 is 15 amino acids long. V gave up 1 base and J gave up 1 base; unmatched junction bases: 3. CDR3 protein: CASSLSQGANTEAFF. The CDR3 DNA reads TGTGCCAGCAGCTTGTCTCAGGGGGCGAACACTGAAGCTTTCTTT.